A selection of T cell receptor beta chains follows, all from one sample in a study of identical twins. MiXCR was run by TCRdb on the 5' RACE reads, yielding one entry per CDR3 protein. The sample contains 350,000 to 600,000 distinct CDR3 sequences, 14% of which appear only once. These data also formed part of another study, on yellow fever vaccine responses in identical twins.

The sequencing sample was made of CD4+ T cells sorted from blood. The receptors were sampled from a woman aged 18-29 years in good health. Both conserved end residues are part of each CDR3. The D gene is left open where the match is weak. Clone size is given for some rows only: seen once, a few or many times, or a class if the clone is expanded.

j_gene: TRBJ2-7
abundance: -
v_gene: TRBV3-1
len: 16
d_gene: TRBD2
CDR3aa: CASSQGPSGTLYEQYF
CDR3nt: TGTGCCAGCAGCCAAGGGCCCAGCGGGACGCTCTACGAGCAGTACTTC

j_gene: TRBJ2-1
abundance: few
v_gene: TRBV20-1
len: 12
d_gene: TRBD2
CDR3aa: CSARDAGEGQFF
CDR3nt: TGCAGTGCTAGAGATGCGGGGGAGGGACAGTTCTTC

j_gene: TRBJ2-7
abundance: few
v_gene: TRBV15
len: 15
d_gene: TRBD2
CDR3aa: CATSRSGLPPGEQYF
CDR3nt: TGTGCCACCAGCAGATCGGGACTACCCCCTGGCGAGCAGTACTTC

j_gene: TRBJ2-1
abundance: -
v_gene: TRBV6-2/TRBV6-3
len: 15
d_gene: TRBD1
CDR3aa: CASIAGTGGSGQQFF
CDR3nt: TGTGCCAGCATCGCCGGGACAGGGGGGTCGGGTCAGCAGTTCTTC

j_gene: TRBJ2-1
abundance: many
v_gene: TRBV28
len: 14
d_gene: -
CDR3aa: CASRQRQAYNEQFF
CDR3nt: TGTGCCAGTCGACAACGACAGGCCTACAATGAGCAGTTCTTC

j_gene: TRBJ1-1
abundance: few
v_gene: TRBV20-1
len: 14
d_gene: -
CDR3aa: CSARDLTLNTEAFF
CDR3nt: TGCAGTGCTAGAGACCTCACCCTGAACACTGAAGCTTTCTTT

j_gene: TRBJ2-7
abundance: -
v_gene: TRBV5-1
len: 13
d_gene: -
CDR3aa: CASRQVGRYEQYF
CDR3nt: TGCGCCAGCCGACAGGTGGGGCGTTACGAGCAGTACTTC

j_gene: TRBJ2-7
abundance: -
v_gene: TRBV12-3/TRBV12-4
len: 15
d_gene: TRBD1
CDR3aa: CASSSEGQGRNQQYF
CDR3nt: TGTGCCAGCAGTTCAGAAGGACAGGGTCGGAACCAGCAGTACTTC

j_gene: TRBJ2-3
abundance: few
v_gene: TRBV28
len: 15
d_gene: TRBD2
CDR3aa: CASSTERGAADTQYF
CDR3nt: TGTGCCAGCAGCACCGAGCGGGGGGCTGCAGATACGCAGTATTTT

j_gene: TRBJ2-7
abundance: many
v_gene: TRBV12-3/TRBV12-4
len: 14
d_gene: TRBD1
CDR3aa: CASSPWDRGYEQYF
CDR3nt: TGTGCCAGCAGTCCCTGGGACAGGGGATACGAGCAGTACTTC

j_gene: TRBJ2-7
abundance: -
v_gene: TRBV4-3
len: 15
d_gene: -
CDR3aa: CASSQVGGGSYEQYF
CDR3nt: TGCGCCAGCAGCCAAGTAGGGGGGGGCAGCTACGAGCAGTACTTC

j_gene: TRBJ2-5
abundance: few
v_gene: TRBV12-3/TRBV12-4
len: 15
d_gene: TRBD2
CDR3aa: CASTIAGGQSQTQYF
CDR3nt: TGTGCCAGCACCATAGCGGGAGGGCAGTCGCAGACCCAGTACTTC

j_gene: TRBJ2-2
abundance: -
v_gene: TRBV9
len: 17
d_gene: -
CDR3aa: CASSVAAGALNTGELFF
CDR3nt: TGTGCCAGCAGCGTAGCGGCCGGGGCCCTGAACACCGGGGAGCTGTTTTTT

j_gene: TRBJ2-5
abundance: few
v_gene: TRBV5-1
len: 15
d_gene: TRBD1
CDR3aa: CASSFRGQPRETQYF
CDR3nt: TGCGCCAGCAGCTTCCGGGGACAGCCAAGGGAGACCCAGTACTTC